This TCR beta chain was sequenced for a study of blood T cell repertoires in COVID-19. Across the whole study: COVID-19 samples collected from the United States, Italy and Spain covered acute and convalescent phases.

The repertoire was sequenced with immunoSEQ multiplex PCR; TCRdb's copy has only in-frame clones and lacks some. The table records more than 90,000 clones, 85% of them present only once. Germline V gives CDR1 MNHEY, CDR2 SVGAGI. The V and J ends lost 0 bases and 4 bases, in that order; junction bases with no gene match: 9. This CDR3 has 16 residues. The sequence was collected from a woman in her sixties or seventies with active or convalescent COVID-19. V gene TRBV6-5 combines with J gene TRBJ2-7; TRBD1 matches 7 bases. Source material: peripheral blood. The CDR3 protein is CASSYSSTGMGYEQYF. In DNA, the CDR3 is TGTGCCAGCAGTTACTCATCGACAGGGATGGGGTACGAGCAGTACTTC.